This TCR beta chain was obtained from a study of T cell clonotyping in hematopoietic cell transplantation. The time point: recipient sample about 28 days before transplant, after cytoreduction. The table came from immunoSEQ multiplex PCR; TCRdb's copy has only in-frame clones and leaves some out. This table holds about 10,000 clones, more than 90% found once. Trimming cost V 4 bases and J 4 bases, with 16 bases left between them. The germline V gene encodes CDR1 GTSNPN and CDR2 SVGIG (reference sequence). This CDR3 contains 14 residues. This sequence was found in a woman aged 40-49 years with acute myeloid leukemia. Some clones in this sample may be carry-over from other donors' samples. V and J are TRBV30 and TRBJ1-1; D perhaps matches TRBD1 (5 bases). Here the sequenced sample was peripheral blood mononuclear cells, taken before stem cell transplant. Here the CDR3 reads CAWKVLTGPTEAFF. CDR3 in DNA: TGTGCCTGGAAGGTACTTACGGGACCCACTGAAGCTTTCTTT.